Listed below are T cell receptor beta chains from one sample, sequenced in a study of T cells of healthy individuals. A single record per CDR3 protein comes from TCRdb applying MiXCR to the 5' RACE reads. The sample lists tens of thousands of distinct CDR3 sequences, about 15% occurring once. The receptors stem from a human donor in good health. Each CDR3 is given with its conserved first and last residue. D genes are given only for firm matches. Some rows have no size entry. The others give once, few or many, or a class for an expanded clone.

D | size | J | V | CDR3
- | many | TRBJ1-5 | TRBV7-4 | CASCPRDPMDLYSNQPQHF
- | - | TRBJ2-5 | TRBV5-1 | CASSLGDGTQYF
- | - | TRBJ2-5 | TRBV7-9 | CASSRLGETQYF
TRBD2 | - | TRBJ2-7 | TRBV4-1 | CASSQLAGATYEQYF
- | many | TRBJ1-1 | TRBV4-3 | CASSQAVSGPNTEAFF
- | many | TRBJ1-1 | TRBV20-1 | CSAGGHNNGDTEAFF
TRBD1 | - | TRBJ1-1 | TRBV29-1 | CSVDPGTGNTEAFF
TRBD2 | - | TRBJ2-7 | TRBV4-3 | CASSQFSTGTSGSYEQYF
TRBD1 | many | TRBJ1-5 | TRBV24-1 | CATSDQGQGAIGNQPQHF
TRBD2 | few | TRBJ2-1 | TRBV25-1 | CASSVTGGAGNEQFF
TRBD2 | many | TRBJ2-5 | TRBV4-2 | CASSQDGYGTTSGLETQYF
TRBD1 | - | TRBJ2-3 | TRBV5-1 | CASSGGTGLSTDTQYF
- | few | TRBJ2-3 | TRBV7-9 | CASSLAGRLKHF